This T cell receptor (beta chain) was observed in a study of T cell repertoires in cytomegalovirus infection. The wider study: The public TCR beta signatures pointed to both CMV infection and matching HLA type.

V dropped 5 bases and J dropped 5; count of bases not matched to a gene: 10. The CDR3 loop spans 15 amino acids. CDR1 is SGHVS, CDR2 FQNEAQ, per germline. TCRdb analysed the reads with MiXCR anew, one entry per CDR3 protein. The sample lists under 300,000 distinct CDR3 sequences, 15% to 20% occurring once. Study outcomes and limitations: Using cumulative public TCR beta family frequency, the authors identified those who carried CMV together with the relevant HLA. Clonotypes of TCR beta that were HLA-C-restricted and CMV-specific dominated the ex vivo response.

This clonotype was counted many times. Its antigen is not identified. This TCR came from a human donor in good health (CMV status not recorded). Some clones in this sample may be carry-over from other donors' samples. The source material was CD8+ T cells from PBMCs. The chain uses TRBV7-8 and TRBJ2-7, with 9 bases fitting TRBD1. In nucleotides, the CDR3 is TGTGCCAGCAGCCCAGGAACAGGGGGCTGGGACGAGCAGTACTTC. It yields the protein CASSPGTGGWDEQYF. The entire variable domain, with the rest obtained from reference TRBV7-8 and TRBJ2-7, is as follows: GAGVSQSPRYKVAKRGQDVALRCDPISGHVSLFWYQQALGQGPEFLTYFQNEAQLDKSGLPSDRFFAERPEGSVSTLKIQRTQQEDSAVYLCASSPGTGGWDEQYFGPGTRLTVT.